This T cell receptor beta chain is drawn from a study of cytomegalovirus exposure and HLA in healthy donors. Overall study results and limits: CMV serostatus was the only recorded immune exposure for donors. Cytomegalovirus-associated TCR beta chains were listed, numbering 150 to 200.

As regards this clone: As yet, its antigen is unknown. The sample carries other DNA sequences with the same CDR3.

The primer mix had 60 Vbeta and 13 Jbeta primers. How the authors handled the data: A later analysis counted around 80 million unique TCR beta chains, around 12 million shared. The protocol was immunoSEQ multiplex PCR, while the TCRdb copy is restricted to in-frame clones and leaves out a portion. That table supplies the V and J calls and clone size; D and trimming were determined from the DNA. This table has over 150,000 clones, roughly four fifths appearing once. Nominal health characterized the donors when sampled, though unrecorded immune exposures were likely. The origin of this receptor is a male donor in good health and CMV-seronegative. Sequencing input: PBMCs.

CDR3: CATSRATGAYEQYF. CDR3 coding DNA: TGTGCCACCAGCAGAGCGACAGGGGCCTACGAGCAGTACTTC. The chain combines TRBV15 with TRBJ2-7; TRBD1 matches at 8 bases. V dropped 1 base and J dropped 2; count of bases not matched to a gene: 1. Germline-derived CDR1 and CDR2 are LNHNV and YYDKDF (reference sequence). The CDR3 has 14 residues.